A selection of T cell receptor beta chains follows, all from one sample in a study of T cells in pancreatic ductal adenocarcinoma. Sequencing used immunoSEQ multiplex PCR; TCRdb keeps in-frame clones, though not all of them. The table shows roughly 9,000 clones, with roughly 71% occurring only once. The sequencing input was pancreatic tumor tissue. These receptors were collected from a human donor with pancreatic ductal adenocarcinoma. Each CDR3 is given with its conserved first and last residue. D genes are given only for firm matches. The size of a clone is reported for some rows only, either as once, few or many, or as a class for expanded clones.

D | J | V | size | CDR3 | DNA
. | TRBJ1-5 | TRBV10-3 | . | CAISDPELGFYQPQHF | TGTGCCATCAGTGACCCTGAGCTAGGGTTCTATCAGCCCCAGCATTTT
. | TRBJ2-3 | TRBV5-4 | . | CASSLEGTFTDTQYF | TGTGCCAGCAGCTTGGAGGGGACCTTCACAGATACGCAGTATTTT
. | TRBJ1-5 | TRBV10-2 | few | CASSEIGPSNQPQHF | TGCGCCAGCAGTGAGATCGGGCCCAGCAATCAGCCCCAGCATTTT
. | TRBJ1-1 | TRBV5-1 | . | CASSPAGDTEAFF | TGCGCCAGCAGCCCGGCAGGGGACACTGAAGCTTTCTTT
TRBD1 | TRBJ1-4 | TRBV5-4 | . | CASSRGTDNEKLFF | TGTGCCAGCAGCCGCGGGACAGATAATGAAAAACTGTTTTTT
. | TRBJ1-6 | TRBV2 | . | CASSNGGNNSPLHF | TGTGCCAGCAGTAACGGGGGGAACAATTCACCCCTCCACTTT
. | TRBJ2-6 | TRBV18 | . | CASSPPRQSSGANVLTF | TGTGCCAGCTCACCACCGCGACAGAGCTCTGGGGCCAACGTCCTGACTTTC
TRBD1 | TRBJ2-5 | TRBV5-6 | . | CASISPLDRDETQYF | TGTGCCAGCATTTCCCCCCTGGACAGGGATGAGACCCAGTACTTC
. | TRBJ2-7 | TRBV5-1 | . | CASGLGHEQYF | TGCGCCAGCGGACTGGGTCACGAGCAGTACTTC
. | TRBJ2-3 | TRBV7-9 | . | CASSLISSDTQYF | TGTGCCAGCAGCTTAATAAGCAGTGATACGCAGTATTTT
. | TRBJ1-1 | TRBV7-3 | . | CASSEGRTNTEAFF | TGTGCCAGCAGTGAGGGGCGGACGAACACTGAAGCTTTCTTT
TRBD2 | TRBJ2-1 | TRBV19 | few | CASRITASGGLNEQFF | TGTGCCAGTAGGATTACCGCTAGCGGGGGCTTAAATGAGCAGTTCTTC
. | TRBJ1-2 | TRBV2 | medium-sized | CATDRGWYGYTF | TGTGCCACAGACCGGGGTTGGTATGGCTACACCTTC
TRBD1 | TRBJ2-7 | TRBV6-1 | . | CASSGGTATYEQYF | TGTGCCAGCAGTGGGGGGACAGCGACCTACGAGCAGTACTTC
. | TRBJ1-5 | TRBV18 | few | CASSLGLSNQPQHF | TGTGCCAGCTCCCTCGGACTTAGCAATCAGCCCCAGCATTTT
TRBD2 | TRBJ2-3 | TRBV28 | once | CASSSSLGLGSHTDTQYF | TGTGCCAGCAGTTCCTCCCTGGGACTAGGGTCCCACACAGATACGCAGTATTTT
. | TRBJ1-5 | TRBV19 | . | CASSILSGGAHQPQHF | TGTGCCAGTAGTATTTTGAGTGGAGGGGCGCATCAGCCCCAGCATTTT
. | TRBJ2-7 | TRBV28 | few | CASSAPASSYEQYF | TGTGCCAGCTCCGCCCCTGCTAGCTCCTACGAGCAGTACTTC
. | TRBJ2-1 | TRBV5-1 | . | CASSSRSLAASEQFF | TGCGCCAGCAGCTCCCGTAGCCTAGCAGCGTCTGAGCAGTTCTTC
. | TRBJ2-5 | TRBV6-1 | medium-sized | CASSGFLAKETQYF | TGTGCCAGCAGTGGTTTTCTAGCCAAAGAGACCCAGTACTTC
. | TRBJ2-5 | TRBV11-3 | . | CASSLGPLKTQYF | TGTGCCAGCAGCTTAGGGCCCCTTAAGACCCAGTACTTC
. | TRBJ2-7 | TRBV19 | . | CASSNGHSYEQYF | TGTGCCAGTAGTAACGGACACTCCTACGAGCAGTACTTC
TRBD1 | TRBJ1-5 | TRBV6-6 | few | CASSPVDRGSNQPQHF | TGTGCCAGCAGCCCCGTGGACAGGGGCAGCAATCAGCCCCAGCATTTT
. | TRBJ1-5 | TRBV15 | . | CATSRDGGRAPQPQHF | TGTGCCACCAGCAGAGATGGAGGGAGGGCACCTCAGCCCCAGCATTTT
. | TRBJ2-2 | TRBV5-1 | . | CASSQTSSGELFF | TGCGCCAGCAGCCAGACTAGTTCCGGGGAGCTGTTTTTT
TRBD2 | TRBJ2-3 | TRBV6-1 | . | CASSEVAGEGDTQYF | TGTGCCAGCAGTGAAGTGGCGGGAGAGGGAGATACGCAGTATTTT
TRBD1 | TRBJ1-2 | TRBV29-1 | . | CSAGQGVLRGYTF | TGCAGCGCGGGACAGGGGGTTTTGCGAGGCTACACCTTC
. | TRBJ2-3 | TRBV4-3 | . | CASNYDGSKRADTQYF | TGCGCCAGCAACTACGACGGATCCAAAAGGGCAGATACGCAGTATTTT
. | TRBJ1-5 | TRBV2 | . | CASSGGTPGAPQHF | TGTGCCAGCAGTGGCGGGACCCCGGGAGCGCCCCAGCATTTT
. | TRBJ1-2 | TRBV7-9 | once | CASSLDPTGGYTF | TGTGCCAGCAGCTTGGATCCCACAGGTGGCTACACCTTC
. | TRBJ1-5 | TRBV6-6 | once | CASSSHGGGNQPQHF | TGTGCCAGCAGTTCCCACGGGGGAGGCAATCAGCCCCAGCATTTT
. | TRBJ2-3 | TRBV30 | . | CAWSKELRADTQYF | TGTGCCTGGAGTAAGGAATTAAGGGCAGATACGCAGTATTTT
. | TRBJ1-3 | TRBV6-6 | . | CASRRGVPGNTIYF | TGTGCCAGCAGACGGGGAGTTCCTGGAAACACCATATATTTT
. | TRBJ2-1 | TRBV2 | once | CASRARGFSIGEQFF | TGTGCCAGCAGGGCCAGGGGCTTCTCAATCGGTGAGCAGTTCTTC
. | TRBJ2-3 | TRBV5-1 | . | CASSPWGTPAPDTQYF | TGCGCCAGCAGCCCGTGGGGGACCCCCGCGCCAGATACGCAGTATTTT
. | TRBJ2-3 | TRBV6-1 | . | CASSEIGDTQYF | TGTGCCAGCAGTGAGATCGGAGATACGCAGTATTTT
TRBD2 | TRBJ2-1 | TRBV7-2 | few | CASSLGLAGSYNEQFF | TGTGCCAGCAGCCTCGGACTAGCGGGGTCCTACAATGAGCAGTTCTTC
TRBD1 | TRBJ1-2 | TRBV18 | . | CASSSRGLNYGYTF | TGTGCCAGCTCATCCAGGGGGCTTAACTATGGCTACACCTTC
TRBD2 | TRBJ2-3 | TRBV11-2 | . | CASSSALLAGGPGDTQYF | TGTGCCAGCAGCTCCGCATTACTAGCGGGGGGGCCTGGAGATACGCAGTATTTT
. | TRBJ1-3 | TRBV10-3 | few | CAITPWGPGGNTIYF | TGTGCCATCACCCCCTGGGGACCGGGGGGAAACACCATATATTTT
. | TRBJ2-7 | TRBV5-4 | . | CASRTGYEQYF | TGTGCCAGCAGGACAGGTTACGAGCAGTACTTC
TRBD1 | TRBJ2-7 | TRBV11-2 | . | CASSPDRGSYEQYF | TGTGCCAGCAGCCCGGACAGGGGCTCCTACGAGCAGTACTTC
. | TRBJ1-4 | TRBV28 | . | CASSVRLARATNEKLFF | TGTGCCAGCAGTGTTAGATTGGCTCGTGCTACTAATGAAAAACTGTTTTTT
. | TRBJ1-5 | TRBV5-1 | . | CASSLDVSGDQPQHF | TGCGCCAGCAGCTTGGATGTGTCGGGGGATCAGCCCCAGCATTTT
. | TRBJ1-2 | TRBV6-5 | . | CASSSLTLGGYTF | TGTGCCAGCAGTTCCCTGACGTTGGGTGGCTACACCTTC
. | TRBJ2-7 | TRBV20-1 | large | CSASEEYEQYF | TGCAGTGCTAGTGAGGAATACGAGCAGTACTTC
TRBD2 | TRBJ2-7 | TRBV14 | medium-sized | CASSLGAGVGDEQYF | TGTGCCAGCAGCCTAGGGGCGGGAGTCGGCGACGAGCAGTACTTC
TRBD1 | TRBJ2-7 | TRBV29-1 | few | CSVGQGSPYEQYF | TGCAGCGTTGGACAGGGGAGTCCCTACGAGCAGTACTTC
. | TRBJ2-2 | TRBV13 | . | CASSLGDTGELFF | TGTGCCAGCAGCTTAGGGGACACCGGGGAGCTGTTTTTT
TRBD2 | TRBJ2-1 | TRBV6-1 | . | CASSESGSGGVWDEQFF | TGTGCCAGCAGTGAATCCGGTAGCGGGGGGGTCTGGGATGAGCAGTTCTTC
. | TRBJ2-2 | TRBV5-1 | . | CASSLEAGGELFF | TGCGCCAGCAGCTTGGAAGCAGGCGGGGAGCTGTTTTTT
TRBD1 | TRBJ1-1 | TRBV5-1 | . | CASSPDRGEAFF | TGCGCCAGCAGCCCGGACAGGGGTGAAGCTTTCTTT
TRBD2 | TRBJ2-5 | TRBV28 | . | CASTRGREGETQYF | TGTGCCAGCACCCGAGGAAGGGAGGGGGAGACCCAGTACTTC
TRBD2 | TRBJ2-5 | TRBV6-5 | few | CASSYWLAGGRETQYF | TGTGCCAGCAGTTACTGGCTGGCGGGGGGGCGGGAGACCCAGTACTTC
TRBD2 | TRBJ2-7 | TRBV10-2 | . | CASSEAQAGKRPYEQYF | TGCGCCAGCAGTGAGGCCCAAGCGGGGAAAAGACCCTACGAGCAGTACTTC
. | TRBJ2-7 | TRBV27 | . | CASSLSPDPDHEQYF | TGTGCCAGCAGTTTATCACCCGACCCTGACCACGAGCAGTACTTC
. | TRBJ2-7 | TRBV20-1 | . | CSAEGLREQYF | TGCAGTGCAGAGGGACTTCGCGAGCAGTACTTC
. | TRBJ1-2 | TRBV10-3 | . | CAIRTEAAFYGYTF | TGTGCCATAAGGACGGAGGCCGCCTTCTATGGCTACACCTTC
. | TRBJ2-7 | TRBV5-1 | once | CASSLKWMGEQYF | TGCGCCAGCAGCTTGAAATGGATGGGGGAGCAGTACTTC